This T cell receptor beta chain emerged from a study of blood T cell repertoires in COVID-19. Overall study: Donors in the United States, Italy and Spain gave samples during acute or convalescent COVID-19. From T cells, B-cell-depleted T cells, or PBMCs came the material, which was cDNA or gDNA.

This CDR3 has 11 amino acids. Germline assignment: CDR1 SQVTM and CDR2 ANQGSEA. J was trimmed by 4 bases and V by 8 bases; bases with no gene match: 4. As originally analysed: Amplifying reference gene primers gave estimates of nucleated cell counts. The assay was immunoSEQ multiplex PCR, and TCRdb's table has in-frame clones only and misses some. V, J and clone size are taken as reported in that table, and D and trimming were inferred from the DNA itself. The sample records about 98,000 clones, approximately 86% being singletons. The clonotype comes from a man aged 50 to 59 with active or convalescent COVID-19. Specimen: peripheral blood. This chain links TRBV29-1 with TRBJ2-5; 7 bases fit TRBD2. The CDR3 is CSHRGGETQYF. CDR3 nucleotides: TGCAGCCATCGCGGGGGAGAGACCCAGTACTTC.